The 31 T cell receptor beta chains presented below share a single source sample, sequenced in a study of PD-L1 blockade in urothelial cancer. Method: immunoSEQ multiplex PCR; TCRdb's copy keeps in-frame clones and lacks some. Here the sample spans tens of thousands of clones, 90% to 95% being singletons. Time point denoted: peripheral blood 6 weeks after treatment start. Sample: PBMCs, taken around atezolizumab (anti-PD-L1) treatment. The receptors here all came from a woman aged 55 to 70 with urothelial cancer.

The V gene is TRBV7-8, the J gene TRBJ2-5, with TRBD1 matching 8 bases. This CDR3 has 14 residues. V was clipped by 1 base and J by 4 bases; unmatched bases: 2. Germline loops: CDR1 SGHVS, CDR2 FQNEAQ. DNA for the CDR3: TGTGCCAGCAGCTTAGGGACAGGGAGAGAGACCCAGTACTTC. Its translation is CASSLGTGRETQYF.

V gene TRBV28 combines with J gene TRBJ2-7; 9 bases line up with TRBD1. J lost 1 base, V lost 7 bases, and 8 bases had no gene match. CDR1 is MDHEN, CDR2 SYDVKM, per germline. CDR3 size: 15 residues. The CDR3 is CASTRDRDLSYEQYF. The CDR3 DNA reads TGTGCCAGCACCCGGGACAGGGACCTTTCCTACGAGCAGTACTTC.

V and J are TRBV27 and TRBJ2-3, with 10 bases that match TRBD2. The trim removed 5 bases at V and 1 base at J, leaving 6 bases unmatched. Germline lookup yields CDR1 MNHEY and CDR2 SMNVEV (reference sequence). The CDR3 contains 16 residues. This chain's CDR3 is CASSPAGTSGTDTQYF. For the CDR3, the DNA is TGTGCCAGCAGTCCCGCCGGGACTAGCGGCACAGATACGCAGTATTTT.

The chain carries TRBV5-1 and TRBJ2-1, with D unresolved. This CDR3 comprises 13 residues. The germline V gene has CDR1 SGHRS and CDR2 YFSETQ. Trimming pared 4 bases from V and 5 bases from J, leaving 10 bases between. In DNA form, the CDR3 reads TGCGCCAGCAGCCCAGACACCCACAATGAGCAGTTCTTC. Its protein is CASSPDTHNEQFF.

The rearrangement links TRBV5-6 to TRBJ1-5; tentative D call: TRBD1 (5 bases). CDR1 is SGHDT, CDR2 YYEEEE, per germline. The CDR3 has 17 residues. V lost 1 base and J 1 base, leaving 15 bases between the germline ends. CDR3 in amino acids: CASSLFGATGSNQPQHF. CDR3 coding DNA: TGTGCCAGCAGCTTGTTTGGGGCCACCGGGAGCAATCAGCCCCAGCATTTT.

V usage is TRBV18 and J usage is TRBJ2-7, with TRBD1 matching over 8 bases. V was pared by 3 bases and J by 6 bases, with 10 bases of the junction left unmatched. This CDR3 contains 15 residues. CDR1 and CDR2 from the germline V gene are KGHSH and LQKENI. The CDR3 DNA sequence: TGTGCCAGCTCACCTCGCGGGACAGGTCTGACCGAGCAGTACTTC. Protein sequence: CASSPRGTGLTEQYF.

V usage is TRBV2 and J usage is TRBJ2-3; 10 nucleotides align to TRBD2. The CDR3 loop spans 15 amino acids. Per the germline V gene, CDR1 is SNHLY and CDR2 is FYNNEI. With 4 bases clipped from V and 5 bases from J, the junction kept 6 bases outside the gene matches. The CDR3 spells CASSVAGGTGDTQYF. In DNA, the CDR3 is TGTGCCAGCAGTGTAGCGGGGGGTACGGGAGATACGCAGTATTTT.

The CDR3 is CAINSGPDTQYF. CDR3 bases: TGTGCCATAAATAGCGGCCCAGATACGCAGTATTTT. This chain joins TRBV28 and TRBJ2-3; maybe TRBD2 (6 bases). The CDR3 length is 12 residues. Germline V gene sequence: CDR1 MDHEN, CDR2 SYDVKM. Deletions cut 10 bases from V and 4 bases from J, with 12 bases between.

The J gene is TRBJ2-7, the V gene TRBV7-9; 7 bases fit TRBD1. In germline, CDR1 is SEHNR, CDR2 FQNEAQ (reference sequence). CDR3 size: 14 residues. Unmatched junction bases numbered 8, after V lost 8 bases and J lost 1 base. The CDR3 coding sequence is TGTGCCAGCGAGGGGACAGTCGGTTCCTACGAGCAGTACTTC. Translation: CASEGTVGSYEQYF.

CDR3 sequence reads: CASSPGTVSYEQYF. The CDR3 nucleotides are TGTGCCAGCTCACCCGGGACAGTATCCTACGAGCAGTACTTC. The chain joins TRBV18 to TRBJ2-7; 7 bases agree with TRBD1. Per germline, CDR1 KGHSH and CDR2 LQKENI. V was pared by 3 bases and J by 1 base, with 3 bases of the junction left unmatched. This CDR3 spans 14 amino acids.

V and J are TRBV18 and TRBJ1-3; D not resolved. The germline V and J ends were trimmed by 0 bases and 3 bases, with 9 bases remaining between them. Germline lookup yields CDR1 KGHSH and CDR2 LQKENI. CDR3 length: 15 residues. The CDR3 region is CASSPPSGSGNTIYF. The CDR3 nucleotides read TGTGCCAGCTCACCACCTTCGGGGAGTGGAAACACCATATATTTT.

J is TRBJ2-1 and V is TRBV11-3; 12 bases match TRBD2. CDR1 is SGHNT, CDR2 YENEEA, per germline. Trimming removed 5 bases from V and 10 bases from J; junction bases left unmatched: 6. The length of the CDR3 is 14 residues. CDR3 DNA sequence: TGTGCCAGCAGCGACAGGACTAGCGGGGTCGAGCAGTTCTTC. Translating gives CASSDRTSGVEQFF.

The genes are TRBV4-3 and TRBJ2-7; maybe TRBD2 (5 bases). Germline CDR1 LGHNA, CDR2 YSLEER. V lost 0 bases, J lost 2 bases, and 14 bases lay in between. The CDR3 totals 16 residues. DNA for the CDR3: TGCGCCAGCAGCCAAGATCGCGGGCAGGTTGCCTACGAGCAGTACTTC. This encodes CASSQDRGQVAYEQYF.

The V and J genes are TRBV7-9 and TRBJ2-3; 7 bases align to TRBD2. This CDR3 comprises 15 residues. CDR1 and CDR2 (germline): SEHNR, FQNEAQ (reference sequence). V shed 1 base, J shed 5 bases, and the junction held 6 bases outside the gene matches. This CDR3 reads CASSLVTSLVDTQYF. CDR3 nucleotides: TGTGCCAGCAGCTTAGTGACTAGCTTGGTAGATACGCAGTATTTT.

The J gene is TRBJ2-2, the V gene TRBV7-2, with D tentatively TRBD1 (6 bases). This CDR3 spans 12 amino acids. The germline V gene has CDR1 SGHTA and CDR2 FQGNSA. V gave up 9 bases and J gave up 3 bases, with 8 bases separating them. The chain's CDR3 is CASGTHTGELFF. CDR3 DNA sequence: TGTGCCAGTGGGACACACACCGGGGAGCTGTTTTTT.

CDR3 coding DNA: TGTGCCAGCAGCTTCGGGCAGGGGGCAGGAGGGCGCGCCTACGAGCAGTACTTC. Translating it yields CASSFGQGAGGRAYEQYF. The chain joins TRBV11-3 to TRBJ2-7; the match to TRBD1 covers 8 bases. V gave up 3 bases and J gave up 2 bases; unmatched junction bases: 15. The CDR3 contains 18 residues. CDR1 and CDR2 from the germline V gene are SGHNT and YENEEA.

The chain links TRBV7-7 to TRBJ2-5, with a possible D match to TRBD1 (5 bases). V lost 1 base and J lost 1, with 13 bases in between. The CDR3 is made up of 16 amino acids. The germline gives CDR1 SSHAT, CDR2 FNYEAQ (reference sequence). The CDR3 sequence: CASSLVAGLSQETQYF. The DNA of the CDR3 is TGTGCCAGCAGCTTAGTGGCAGGGTTAAGCCAAGAGACCCAGTACTTC.

This chain uses TRBV5-4 with TRBJ2-1; D call uncertain. The CDR3 runs 13 residues. The germline gives CDR1 SGHNT, CDR2 YYREEE (reference sequence). V lost 4 bases and J lost 5, with 10 bases in between. The CDR3 sequence is CASSPNSNNEQFF. Written as DNA, the CDR3 is TGTGCCAGCAGCCCTAACAGTAACAATGAGCAGTTCTTC.

Notes on this clone: The junction does not match germline at one end; this may be a read error. The chain carries TRBV5-1 and TRBJ2-2, with TRBD1 as a possible D gene (6 bases). CDR3 length equals 15 residues. Germline loops: CDR1 SGHRS, CDR2 YFSETQ. In DNA form, the CDR3 reads TGCGCCAGCGGACTCGGGACACTGAACACCGGGAAGCTGTTTTTT. It translates to CASGLGTLNTGKLFF.

This chain links TRBV11-2 with TRBJ1-2; D remains unclear. This CDR3 has 13 residues. Trimming removed 4 bases at V and 6 bases at J, with 12 bases between. CDR1 and CDR2 (germline): SGHAT, FQNNGV. The CDR3 sequence is CASSSLYRDGYTF. CDR3 coding DNA: TGTGCCAGCAGCTCCTTGTACCGGGATGGCTACACCTTC.

The chain couples TRBV10-1 to TRBJ2-7, with a possible D match to TRBD2 (6 bases). Germline lookup yields CDR1 WNHNN and CDR2 SYGVQD (reference sequence). Trimming left V 3 bases short and J 5 bases short, with 20 bases between. CDR3 size: 16 residues. CDR3 protein: CASSDREPGGRHEQYF. The CDR3 region has the DNA TGCGCCAGCAGTGATAGGGAACCCGGAGGGCGTCACGAGCAGTACTTC.

In its sample, this clone was seen a few times. The chain joins TRBV14 to TRBJ2-1; D perhaps matches TRBD2 (6 bases). CDR3 length: 14 residues. The germline V gene encodes CDR1 SGHDN and CDR2 FVKESK. Trimming left V 0 bases short and J 5 bases short, with 8 bases between. The CDR3 spells CASSQEPGDNEQFF. The CDR3 DNA sequence: TGTGCCAGCAGCCAAGAACCGGGGGACAATGAGCAGTTCTTC.

This clone was seen only once. The gene calls are TRBV18 and TRBJ1-2, with 10 nucleotides matching TRBD1. The V segment lost 2 bases and the J segment 3 bases; nucleotides outside the gene matches: 3. Germline V lookup: CDR1 KGHSH, CDR2 LQKENI. The CDR3 totals 15 residues. CDR3 region: CASSPSTGGDYGYTF. Written as DNA, the CDR3 is TGTGCCAGCTCACCATCGACAGGGGGCGACTATGGCTACACCTTC.

This chain uses TRBV6-6 with TRBJ1-4; the match to TRBD1 covers 11 bases. CDR3 length equals 15 residues. Germline V lookup: CDR1 MNHNY, CDR2 SVGAGI (reference sequence). After removal of 2 bases from V and 7 bases from J, the junction contained 3 bases not matched to a gene. This CDR3 is CASSYGTGGIEKLFF. The CDR3 region has the DNA TGTGCCAGCAGTTACGGGACAGGGGGAATTGAAAAACTGTTTTTT.

The chain uses TRBV11-2 and TRBJ2-1, with 12 bases fitting TRBD2. Germline loops: CDR1 SGHAT, CDR2 FQNNGV. V was clipped by 3 bases and J by 7 bases; unmatched bases: 10. The CDR3 runs to 17 residues. The CDR3 sequence is CASSFPSGGAELNEQFF. In DNA, the CDR3 is TGTGCCAGCAGCTTCCCTAGCGGGGGGGCCGAGTTGAATGAGCAGTTCTTC.

The chain couples TRBV7-8 to TRBJ2-5; D gene uncertain. Germline V gene lookup returns CDR1 SGHVS and CDR2 FQNEAQ. CDR3 length: 14 residues. V dropped 2 bases and J dropped 0 bases, with 7 bases sitting between them. The CDR3 is CASSLPPNQETQYF. CDR3 nucleotide sequence: TGTGCCAGCAGCTTACCTCCTAACCAAGAGACCCAGTACTTC. The variable domain in full, with the rest retrieved from reference TRBV7-8 and TRBJ2-5, is GAGVSQSPRYKVAKRGQDVALRCDPISGHVSLFWYQQALGQGPEFLTYFQNEAQLDKSGLPSDRFFAERPEGSVSTLKIQRTQQEDSAVYLCASSLPPNQETQYFGPGTRLLVL.

The rearrangement joins TRBV7-2 to TRBJ2-7; 9 positions agree with TRBD2. The junction had 8 bases not matched to a gene; V was cut back by 5 bases and J by 6 bases. CDR1 is SGHTA, CDR2 FQGNSA, per germline. The CDR3 is made up of 14 amino acids. For the CDR3, the DNA is TGTGCCAGCAGCATAGTGGGACTAGCTGGCGAGCAGTACTTC. Translated: CASSIVGLAGEQYF.

The chain recombines TRBV25-1 with TRBJ2-2; 7 nucleotides agree with TRBD1. The CDR3 spans 16 residues. In germline, CDR1 is MGHDK, CDR2 SYGVNS. Unmatched junction bases numbered 10, after V lost 2 bases and J lost 7 bases. For the CDR3, the DNA is TGTGCCAGCAGTGAAGCGGACAGGCTCCTTTTCGGGGAGCTGTTTTTT. It translates to CASSEADRLLFGELFF.

The chain joins TRBV5-1 to TRBJ2-1, with a tentative D call TRBD2 (7 bases). The CDR3 extends over 15 amino acids. Germline CDR1 and CDR2: SGHRS and YFSETQ. V was pared by 2 bases and J by 6 bases, with 15 bases between. The CDR3 protein is CASSFLAGATNEQFF. The DNA of the CDR3 is TGCGCCAGCAGCTTCCTTGCGGGGGCTACCAATGAGCAGTTCTTC.

The J gene is TRBJ1-5, the V gene TRBV10-3; D possibly corresponds to TRBD1 (6 bases). The CDR3 length is 16 residues. V lost 2 bases and J 1 base, leaving 12 bases between the germline ends. Germline V gene data show CDR1 as ENHRY and CDR2 as SYGVKD. The CDR3: CAISEEQGISNQPQHF. The CDR3 coding sequence is TGTGCCATCAGTGAGGAACAGGGTATAAGCAATCAGCCCCAGCATTTT.

This clone was recorded once. Germline is not matched at one junction end, which may reflect a read error. The chain carries TRBV5-4 and TRBJ2-3; 11 nucleotides line up with TRBD2. CDR3 length equals 15 residues. Germline V lookup: CDR1 SGHNT, CDR2 YYREEE (reference sequence). CDR3 protein: CASSLQLAGGRRSRF. The CDR3 DNA follows: TGTGCCAGCAGCTTGCAGCTAGCGGGGGGACGAAGGTCCCGTTTT.